This T cell receptor beta chain was recorded in a study of shared clonotypes between healthy human individuals. This clone was seen only once. The antigen is not known. TCRdb's copy holds only in-frame clones and misses some; the assay was immunoSEQ multiplex PCR. The sample lists around 940,000 clones, 76% seen once, with roughly 1.5% in the top ten. Whole-study results and caveats: Clonotype sharing among donors was thought likely to change with sequencing depth. About 5% of naive CD4 clonotypes were shared across several donors. All-four-donor shared clonotypes had higher generation probabilities than non-shared clonotypes did.

With 2 bases clipped from V and 2 bases from J, the junction kept 2 bases outside the gene matches. Germline values: CDR1 SGHDT, CDR2 YYEEEE. CDR3 length: 16 amino acids. Sequences were obtained from memory CD4+ T cells sorted from blood. Subset noted: CD45RA-negative fraction. The gene calls are TRBV5-6 and TRBJ2-2; 11 nucleotides line up with TRBD2. This sequence originates from a man younger than 30 in good health. CDR3 region: CASSLTSGSNTGELFF. CDR3 DNA sequence: TGTGCCAGCAGCTTAACTAGCGGGAGTAACACCGGGGAGCTGTTTTTT.